The 32 T cell receptor beta chains listed next were all sequenced from one sample in a study of T cells in Graves' hyperthyroidism and ophthalmopathy. TCR beta CDR3 regions were amplified from RNA transcripts. The primer set for the first-round RT-PCR of the TCR CDR3 was HTBI. TCRdb re-called the multiplex PCR reads through MiXCR, storing one row per CDR3 protein. The repertoire holds over 550,000 distinct CDR3 sequences, with 16% as singletons. Input material: blood. These receptors came from a woman aged 18-29 years with Graves' hyperthyroidism.

In this sample, this clonotype turned up many times. V is TRBV10-3 and J is TRBJ2-2; D gene uncertain. Trimming took 7 bases from V and 0 from J, leaving 12 bases between them. The CDR3 is made up of 15 amino acids. Germline V gene lookup returns CDR1 ENHRY and CDR2 SYGVKD. In DNA form, the CDR3 reads TGTGCCATCAAATTATCGACGGCGAACACCGGGGAGCTGTTTTTT. Amino acids: CAIKLSTANTGELFF.

The chain uses TRBV12-3 or TRBV12-4 and TRBJ2-1; D not resolved. CDR3 length: 12 amino acids. Trimming shortened V by 2 bases and J by 5 bases, and 4 bases separated the two germline ends. The CDR3 nucleotides read TGTGCCAGCAGTTTAACGCACAATGAGCAGTTCTTC. Amino acid sequence: CASSLTHNEQFF.

Only a few counts were recorded for this clonotype. This chain joins TRBV7-9 and TRBJ2-3; D uncertain. Germline loops: CDR1 SEHNR, CDR2 FQNEAQ (reference sequence). Trimming shortened V by 2 bases and J by 2 bases, and 8 bases separated the two germline ends. The CDR3 has 14 residues. The CDR3 here is CASSLWQITDTQYF. CDR3 nucleotides: TGTGCCAGCAGCTTATGGCAGATCACAGATACGCAGTATTTT.

The CDR3 DNA sequence: TGTGCCAGTAGTTTATCTGGATTCGATGTCGGGGAGCTGTTTTTT. It codes for CASSLSGFDVGELFF. V gene TRBV19 combines with J gene TRBJ2-2; D call uncertain. V dropped 5 bases and J dropped 7 bases, with 17 bases sitting between them. The CDR3 sequence is 15 residues long. Germline-derived CDR1 and CDR2 are LNHDA and SQIVND (reference sequence).

This clonotype showed up many times. The rearrangement links TRBV12-3 or TRBV12-4 to TRBJ2-1; 8 bases are a match to TRBD1. V shed 6 bases, J shed 6 bases, and the junction held 4 bases outside the gene matches. The CDR3 contains 13 residues. CDR3 nucleotide sequence: TGTGCCAGCAGCTACAGGGGGGTCAATGAGCAGTTCTTC. Translated: CASSYRGVNEQFF.

The gene calls are TRBV11-3 and TRBJ2-3; TRBD2 aligns across 9 bases. With V trimmed by 6 bases and J by 0 bases, 10 bases remained unmatched. Germline V CDR1 and CDR2: SGHNT, YENEEA. This CDR3 comprises 17 residues. The CDR3 DNA reads TGTGCCAGCAGTTACAAAAGCGGGGGGACTAGCACAGATACGCAGTATTTT. Its translation is CASSYKSGGTSTDTQYF.

This clonotype was seen ten or more times. The chain recombines TRBV15 with TRBJ2-1, with D possibly being TRBD1 or TRBD2 (5 bases each). V lost 0 bases and J 2 bases, leaving 11 bases between the germline ends. CDR1 and CDR2 (germline): LNHNV, YYDKDF (reference sequence). The CDR3 consists of 16 residues. The CDR3 DNA reads as TGTGCCACCAGCAGAGAATCCGTGGGACCCTACAATGAGCAGTTCTTC. This sequence encodes CATSRESVGPYNEQFF.

This clonotype has ten or more counts. The CDR3: CSASSTSGGAAYNEQFF. The CDR3 nucleotides are TGCAGTGCTAGTAGTACTAGCGGGGGGGCCGCCTACAATGAGCAGTTCTTC. This chain uses TRBV20-1 with TRBJ2-1; 13 bases align to TRBD2. V shed 3 bases and J 2 bases; nucleotides not matched to a gene: 7. Germline V gene data show CDR1 as DFQATT and CDR2 as SNEGSKA (reference sequence). The CDR3 extends over 17 amino acids.

In its sample, this clonotype was seen many times. This rearrangement joins TRBV30 to TRBJ2-1; tentatively, D is TRBD2 (6 bases). The germline gives CDR1 GTSNPN, CDR2 SVGIG (reference sequence). V shed 8 bases and J shed 1 base, with 9 bases lying between them. This CDR3 has 12 residues. CDR3 region: CARGTSYNEQFF. The CDR3 DNA reads as TGTGCCCGAGGGACTTCCTACAATGAGCAGTTCTTC.

This clonotype showed up just a few times. The chain links TRBV4-2 to TRBJ2-5; D is perhaps TRBD1 (5 bases). Germline CDR1 reads LGHNA; CDR2 reads YNFKEQ. Trimming pared 0 bases from V and 6 bases from J, leaving 11 bases between. The CDR3 contains 14 residues. CDR3 DNA sequence: TGTGCCAGCAGCCAAGAAGGCAGGGTGAAGACCCAGTACTTC. Translation gives CASSQEGRVKTQYF.

This clonotype was seen ten or more times. The chain joins TRBV11-2 to TRBJ1-6, with 7 bases that match TRBD1. This CDR3 is 17 amino acids long. V was pared by 5 bases and J by 4 bases, with 11 bases of the junction left unmatched. Germline CDR1 SGHAT, CDR2 FQNNGV. The CDR3 protein is CASSRTAGTEYNSPLHF. In DNA, the CDR3 is TGTGCCAGCAGCCGTACCGCCGGGACAGAGTATAATTCACCCCTCCACTTT.

V usage is TRBV5-6 and J usage is TRBJ2-7, with a possible D match to TRBD2 (5 bases). This CDR3 contains 15 residues. The germline gives CDR1 SGHDT, CDR2 YYEEEE. V was trimmed by 2 bases and J by 7 bases, leaving 19 bases between them. The CDR3 sequence: CASSFPIVGVFEQYF. The CDR3 DNA sequence: TGTGCCAGCAGCTTCCCGATAGTGGGAGTGTTTGAGCAGTACTTC.

The chain employs TRBV5-6 and TRBJ2-1; a possible D gene is TRBD2 (6 bases). The V gene's germline CDR1 is SGHDT and CDR2 YYEEEE. V lost 3 bases, J lost 5 bases, and 21 bases lay in between. CDR3 length: 17 residues. The CDR3 region is CASSWGLAGPSDNEQFF. CDR3 bases: TGTGCCAGCAGCTGGGGTTTGGCGGGGCCATCAGACAATGAGCAGTTCTTC.

The chain combines TRBV7-8 with TRBJ1-5; 10 nucleotides align to TRBD1. This CDR3 comprises 17 residues. Trimming at V came to 5 bases and at J to 5 bases, leaving 12 bases not matched to a gene. Per germline, CDR1 SGHVS and CDR2 FQNEAQ. This CDR3 reads CASSNRDRGMLHQPQHF. CDR3 coding DNA: TGTGCCAGCAGCAACCGGGACAGGGGAATGCTTCATCAGCCCCAGCATTTT.

This clonotype was detected many times. V gene TRBV5-1 combines with J gene TRBJ2-5; no reliable D call. The germline V and J ends were trimmed by 4 bases and 5 bases, with 12 bases remaining between them. The germline V gene encodes CDR1 SGHRS and CDR2 YFSETQ. This CDR3 has 13 residues. This CDR3 reads CASSLATWETQYF. The CDR3 DNA reads TGCGCCAGCAGCCTCGCTACGTGGGAGACCCAGTACTTC. Together with reference TRBV5-1 and TRBJ2-5, the CDR3 gives the full variable domain: KAGVTQTPRYLIKTRGQQVTLSCSPISGHRSVSWYQQTPGQGLQFLFEYFSETQRNKGNFPGRFSGRQFSNSRSEMNVSTLELGDSALYLCASSLATWETQYFGPGTRLLVL.

This clonotype was counted ten times or more. This chain joins TRBV12-3 or TRBV12-4 and TRBJ2-1, with 7 positions matching TRBD2. V trimming: 5 bases; J trimming: 0 bases; junction bases outside the gene matches: 4. This CDR3 is built from 15 residues. The CDR3 sequence is CASSKLATSYNEQFF. The CDR3 DNA sequence: TGTGCCAGCAGTAAACTAGCGACCTCCTACAATGAGCAGTTCTTC.

In its sample, this clonotype was seen many times. The J gene is TRBJ1-1, the V gene TRBV7-8; possible D gene TRBD1, 6 bases. Germline assignment: CDR1 SGHVS and CDR2 FQNEAQ. The CDR3 spans 15 residues. V gave up 6 bases and J gave up 3 bases, with 17 bases separating them. The CDR3 DNA reads as TGTGCCAGCAGACAGAATGCAGGGGTTGACACTGAAGCTTTCTTT. The encoded protein is CASRQNAGVDTEAFF.

This chain joins TRBV28 and TRBJ2-5, with D uncertain. Germline CDR1 and CDR2: MDHEN and SYDVKM. V lost 7 bases and J 3 bases, leaving 15 bases between the germline ends. This CDR3 contains 14 residues. CDR3 in DNA: TGTGCCAGCACCACATCCGAAGTGAAAGAGACCCAGTACTTC. Its translation: CASTTSEVKETQYF.

This clonotype has just a few counts. The chain links TRBV20-1 to TRBJ2-3; D possibly uses TRBD1 or TRBD2 (5 bases each). The V end was cut by 0 bases, the J end by 4 bases, with 11 bases between. CDR1 is DFQATT and CDR2 is SNEGSKA in the germline V gene (reference sequence). The CDR3 is 14 amino acids. The CDR3 region is CSARDLRDPDTQYF. DNA of the CDR3: TGCAGTGCTAGAGATCTTCGGGACCCAGATACGCAGTATTTT.

This clonotype was detected ten times or more. The chain uses TRBV6-1 and TRBJ2-2; D possibly corresponds to TRBD1 (5 bases). Trimming left V 5 bases short and J 0 bases short, with 7 bases between. Germline CDR1 reads MNHNS; CDR2 reads SASEGT. This CDR3 comprises 14 residues. CDR3 DNA sequence: TGTGCCAGCAGTTTGGACACGAACACCGGGGAGCTGTTTTTT. Its protein is CASSLDTNTGELFF.

This clonotype was seen at least ten times. V usage is TRBV2 and J usage is TRBJ2-7; 8 bases match TRBD1. This CDR3 contains 14 residues. CDR1 and CDR2 (germline): SNHLY, FYNNEI. With V trimmed by 1 base and J by 2 bases, 1 base remained unmatched. The CDR3 is CASSEGTGTYEQYF. CDR3 in DNA: TGTGCCAGCAGTGAAGGGACAGGGACCTACGAGCAGTACTTC.

The J gene is TRBJ1-1, the V gene TRBV19; D is unclear. Trimming removed 6 bases from V and 3 bases from J, with 8 bases in between. Per the germline V gene, CDR1 is LNHDA and CDR2 is SQIVND (reference sequence). CDR3 length equals 12 residues. The CDR3 DNA is TGTGCCAGTAGCCCCTCTCACACTGAAGCTTTCTTT. This translates into CASSPSHTEAFF.

This clonotype showed up just a few times. This sequence joins TRBV15 and TRBJ2-5; unclear D gene. V was shortened by 1 base and J by 5 bases, with 11 bases between the two germline ends. Germline V gene data show CDR1 as LNHNV and CDR2 as YYDKDF (reference sequence). CDR3 length: 14 amino acids. Here the CDR3 reads CATSRGEVGETQYF. For the CDR3, the DNA is TGTGCCACCAGCAGAGGGGAAGTCGGCGAGACCCAGTACTTC. Full variable domain (outside the CDR3, taken from reference TRBV15 and TRBJ2-5): DAMVIQNPRYQVTQFGKPVTLSCSQTLNHNVMYWYQQKSSQAPKLLFHYYDKDFNNEADTPDNFQSRRPNTSFCFLDIRSPGLGDTAMYLCATSRGEVGETQYFGPGTRLLVL.

In this sample, this clonotype turned up many times. The chain is built from TRBV2 and TRBJ1-4; 7 bases are a match to TRBD1. V dropped 6 bases and J dropped 7; count of bases not matched to a gene: 11. The CDR3 length is 15 residues. CDR1 SNHLY and CDR2 FYNNEI come from the germline V gene. CDR3 in amino acids: CASRKDRAEGEKLFF. The CDR3 DNA reads TGTGCCAGCAGGAAAGACAGGGCCGAGGGTGAAAAACTGTTTTTT.

The chain uses TRBV7-9 and TRBJ2-7; D gene ambiguous. Trimming removed 3 bases from V and 1 base from J, with 10 bases in between. The CDR3 sequence is 14 residues long. Germline V gene lookup returns CDR1 SEHNR and CDR2 FQNEAQ (reference sequence). CDR3 DNA: TGTGCCAGCAGCTTTGGTCAGGCTTCCTACGAGCAGTACTTC. Encoded protein: CASSFGQASYEQYF.

The chain recombines TRBV4-3 with TRBJ2-7; perhaps TRBD1 as D (6 bases). The germline CDR1 and CDR2 sequences are LGHNA and YSLEER. V lost 4 bases to trimming and J lost 8 bases, with 15 bases between them. This CDR3 contains 13 residues. CDR3 protein: CASSRDRIEQQYF. Here the CDR3 DNA reads TGCGCCAGCAGCCGAGACAGGATAGAACAGCAGTACTTC.

This clonotype turned up a few times. The V call is TRBV18, the J call TRBJ2-2; possible D gene TRBD1, 6 bases. Germline V gives CDR1 KGHSH, CDR2 LQKENI. V lost 3 bases, J lost 6 bases, and 11 bases lay in between. This CDR3 is 14 amino acids long. CDR3 amino acids: CASSPLQGSGELFF. The CDR3 bases are TGTGCCAGCTCACCGTTACAGGGCTCCGGGGAGCTGTTTTTT.

This chain links TRBV5-6 with TRBJ2-1, with D possibly called TRBD1 or TRBD2 (5 bases each). Trimming pared 6 bases from V and 5 bases from J, leaving 18 bases between. Germline loops: CDR1 SGHDT, CDR2 YYEEEE. This CDR3 has 15 residues. This CDR3 reads CASNTRGRPDNEQFF. The CDR3 nucleotides read TGTGCCAGCAACACTAGGGGACGGCCGGACAATGAGCAGTTCTTC.

The V call is TRBV24-1, the J call TRBJ2-5; D gene unclear. Germline CDR1 is KGHDR and CDR2 is SFDVKD. The CDR3 has 14 amino acids. Trimming cost V 7 bases and J 1 base, with 12 bases left between them. This chain's CDR3 is CATSGSSVQETQYF. The CDR3, as DNA: TGTGCCACCAGCGGGTCGTCGGTCCAAGAGACCCAGTACTTC.

In its sample, this clonotype was seen many times. The chain couples TRBV12-3 or TRBV12-4 to TRBJ1-5; 9 nucleotides agree with TRBD1. The CDR3 totals 14 residues. Trimming cost V 5 bases and J 7 bases; bases outside gene matches: 6. Here the CDR3 DNA reads TGTGCCAGCAGTCAAGACAGGGGGAGGCAGCCCCAGCATTTT. This encodes CASSQDRGRQPQHF.

V is TRBV3-1 and J is TRBJ1-1; D is unclear. Per germline, CDR1 LGHDT and CDR2 YNNKEL (reference sequence). The length of the CDR3 is 14 residues. Deletions cut 0 bases from V and 2 bases from J, with 7 bases between. The CDR3 reads CASSQDNSNTEAFF. For the CDR3, the DNA is TGTGCCAGCAGCCAAGATAACAGTAACACTGAAGCTTTCTTT.

At least ten counts were recorded for this clonotype. The V call is TRBV29-1, the J call TRBJ2-1, with D possibly being TRBD2 (5 bases). The CDR3 sequence is 14 residues long. Per germline, CDR1 SQVTM and CDR2 ANQGSEA. The germline V and J ends were trimmed by 1 base and 10 bases, with 17 bases remaining between them. The DNA of the CDR3 is TGCAGCGTTGAAGGGCCAGGCGTGACTAACGAGCAGTTCTTC. It codes for CSVEGPGVTNEQFF.